The present T cell receptor (beta chain) was sequenced within a study of blood T cell repertoires in COVID-19. This clone was seen once. TCRdb's table, derived via immunoSEQ multiplex PCR, lists solely in-frame clones and lacks some. Among around 250,000 clones listed, approximately 88% were seen once. The cohort comprised adults aged about 18 to 90 years residing in approximately 25 US areas. V was pared by 6 bases and J by 1 base, with 4 bases of the junction left unmatched. The V gene's germline CDR1 is KGHSH and CDR2 LQKENI. The CDR3 sequence is 14 residues long. The sample taken for sequencing was PBMCs or T cells enriched from blood (not recorded which). This clonotype originated in a woman aged 40 to 55 with acute COVID-19. J is TRBJ1-1 and V is TRBV18; TRBD1 agrees at 8 bases. The CDR3, as DNA: TGTGCCAGCTCGTCGACAGGGGAGAACACTGAAGCTTTCTTT. This codes for CASSSTGENTEAFF. Together with reference TRBV18 and TRBJ1-1, the CDR3 gives the full variable domain: NAGVMQNPRHLVRRRGQEARLRCSPMKGHSHVYWYRQLPEEGLKFMVYLQKENIIDESGMPKERFSAEFPKEGPSILRIQQVVRGDSAAYFCASSSTGENTEAFFGQGTRLTVV.